This record looks at one TCR beta chain sequence and its context. Its antigen is unknown. This entry comes from a study of early T cells in non-severe SARS-CoV-2 infection. Study-wide context: Alpha and beta chains were unpaired, from unsorted whole-blood bulk RNA.

CDR3 length: 12 amino acids. In germline, CDR1 is LGHDT, CDR2 YNNKEL (reference sequence). Trimming pared 4 bases from V and 8 bases from J, leaving 9 bases between. Study observations and caveats: There was a bias toward anti-spike CD8 responses in VDJdb matching, which missed private and CD4 specificities.

Researchers attached unique molecular identifiers to individual cDNA molecules. One entry per CDR3 protein results from TCRdb running MiXCR on the 5' RACE reads. The sample has tens of thousands of distinct CDR3 sequences; roughly 15% are singletons. The TCR was taken from an adult who was a healthcare worker with PCR-confirmed SARS-CoV-2 infection or an uninfected control (not recorded which). The V and J genes are TRBV3-1 and TRBJ2-1; D ambiguous. Sequencing was done on a sample of whole blood. CDR3 sequence: CASSPRVDEQFF. CDR3 DNA: TGTGCCAGCAGCCCAAGAGTCGATGAGCAGTTCTTC.